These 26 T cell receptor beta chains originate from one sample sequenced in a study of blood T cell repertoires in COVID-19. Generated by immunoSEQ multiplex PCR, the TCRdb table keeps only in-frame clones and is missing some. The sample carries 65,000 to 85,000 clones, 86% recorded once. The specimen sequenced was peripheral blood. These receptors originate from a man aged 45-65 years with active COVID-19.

This CDR3 is CATQGGAGGHGEQFF. CDR3 in DNA: TGTGCCACCCAGGGGGGTGCGGGAGGGCATGGTGAGCAGTTCTTC. The chain couples TRBV2 to TRBJ2-1; 9 bases map to TRBD2. CDR1 and CDR2 (germline): SNHLY, FYNNEI. The CDR3 sequence is 15 residues long. V trimming: 10 bases; J trimming: 9 bases; junction bases outside the gene matches: 16.

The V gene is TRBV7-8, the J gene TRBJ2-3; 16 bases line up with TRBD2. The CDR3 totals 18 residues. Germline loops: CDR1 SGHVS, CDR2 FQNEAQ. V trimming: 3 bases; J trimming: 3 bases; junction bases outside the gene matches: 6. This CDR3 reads CASSFPGLAGGWTDTQYF. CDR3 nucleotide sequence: TGTGCCAGCAGCTTTCCGGGACTAGCGGGGGGGTGGACAGATACGCAGTATTTT.

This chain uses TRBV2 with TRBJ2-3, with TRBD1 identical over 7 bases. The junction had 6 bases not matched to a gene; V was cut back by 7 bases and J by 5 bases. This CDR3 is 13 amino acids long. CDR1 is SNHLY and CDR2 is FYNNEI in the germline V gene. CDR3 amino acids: CASKRQGVDTQYF. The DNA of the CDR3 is TGTGCCAGCAAACGACAGGGCGTAGATACGCAGTATTTT.

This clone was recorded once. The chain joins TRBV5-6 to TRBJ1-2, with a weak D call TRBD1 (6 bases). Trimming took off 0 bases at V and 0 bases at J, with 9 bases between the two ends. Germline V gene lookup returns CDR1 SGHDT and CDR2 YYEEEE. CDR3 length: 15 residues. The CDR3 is CASSLVTGANYGYTF. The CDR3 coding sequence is TGTGCCAGCAGCTTGGTGACAGGAGCTAACTATGGCTACACCTTC.

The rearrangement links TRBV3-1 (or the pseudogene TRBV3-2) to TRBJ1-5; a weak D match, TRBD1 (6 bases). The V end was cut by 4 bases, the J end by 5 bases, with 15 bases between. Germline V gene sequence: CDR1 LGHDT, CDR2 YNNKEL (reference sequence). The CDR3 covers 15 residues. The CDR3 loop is CASSPAGTSHQPQHF. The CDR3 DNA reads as TGTGCCAGCAGCCCGGCCGGGACAAGTCATCAGCCCCAGCATTTT.

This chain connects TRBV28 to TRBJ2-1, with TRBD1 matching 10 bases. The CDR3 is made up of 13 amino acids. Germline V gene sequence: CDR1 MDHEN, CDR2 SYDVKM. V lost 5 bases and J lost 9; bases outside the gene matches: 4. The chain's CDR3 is CASSADRGREQFF. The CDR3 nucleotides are TGTGCCAGCAGTGCCGACAGGGGGCGTGAGCAGTTCTTC.

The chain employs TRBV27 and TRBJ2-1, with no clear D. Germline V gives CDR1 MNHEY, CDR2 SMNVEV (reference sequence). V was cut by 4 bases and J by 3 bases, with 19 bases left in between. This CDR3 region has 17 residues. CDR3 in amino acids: CASSSPPSRSDYNEQFF. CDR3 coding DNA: TGTGCCAGCAGTTCACCCCCATCTAGATCCGACTACAATGAGCAGTTCTTC.

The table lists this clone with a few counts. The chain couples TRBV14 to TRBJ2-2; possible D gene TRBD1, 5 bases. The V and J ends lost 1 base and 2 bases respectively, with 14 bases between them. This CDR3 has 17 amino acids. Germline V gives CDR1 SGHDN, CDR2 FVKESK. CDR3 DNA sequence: TGTGCCAGCAGCCAAGGACAGTTTTTCTCTAACACCGGGGAGCTGTTTTTT. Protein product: CASSQGQFFSNTGELFF.

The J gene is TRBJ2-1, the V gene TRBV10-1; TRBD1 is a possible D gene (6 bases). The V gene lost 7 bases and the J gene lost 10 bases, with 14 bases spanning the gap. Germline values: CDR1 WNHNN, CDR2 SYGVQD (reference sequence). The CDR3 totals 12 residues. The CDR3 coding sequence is TGCGCCAGCACTGAAGGTACAGGGGAGCAGTTCTTC. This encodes CASTEGTGEQFF.

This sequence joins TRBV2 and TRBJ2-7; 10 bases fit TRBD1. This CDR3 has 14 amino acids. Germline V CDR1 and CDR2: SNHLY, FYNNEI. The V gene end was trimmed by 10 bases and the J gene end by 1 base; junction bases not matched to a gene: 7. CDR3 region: CATSRDRGSYEQYF. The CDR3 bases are TGTGCCACCAGCCGGGACAGGGGTTCCTACGAGCAGTACTTC.

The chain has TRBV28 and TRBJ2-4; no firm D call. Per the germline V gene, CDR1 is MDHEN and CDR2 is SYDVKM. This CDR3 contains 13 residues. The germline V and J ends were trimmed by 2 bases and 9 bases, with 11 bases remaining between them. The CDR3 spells CASSLEADGIQYF. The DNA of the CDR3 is TGTGCCAGCAGTTTAGAGGCCGACGGCATTCAGTACTTC.

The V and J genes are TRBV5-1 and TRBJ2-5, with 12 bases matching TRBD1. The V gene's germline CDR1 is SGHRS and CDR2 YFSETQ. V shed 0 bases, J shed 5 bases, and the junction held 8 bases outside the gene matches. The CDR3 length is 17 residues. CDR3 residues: CASSLAGTGGGLETQYF. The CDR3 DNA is TGCGCCAGCAGCTTGGCGGGGACAGGGGGCGGTTTGGAGACCCAGTACTTC.

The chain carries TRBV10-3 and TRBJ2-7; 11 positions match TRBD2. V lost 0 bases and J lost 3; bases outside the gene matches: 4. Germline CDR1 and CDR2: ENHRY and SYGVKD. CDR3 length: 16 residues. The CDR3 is CAISESLAGDGYEQYF. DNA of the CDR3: TGTGCCATCAGTGAGTCACTAGCGGGAGATGGCTACGAGCAGTACTTC.

CDR3 sequence (DNA): TGTGCCAGCAGCCCTCAGAGGACAGGTGAAAACATTCAGTACTTC. This translates into CASSPQRTGENIQYF. The chain employs TRBV13 and TRBJ2-4; TRBD1 matches at 7 bases. The length of the CDR3 is 15 residues. CDR1 is PRHDT, CDR2 FYEKMQ, per germline (reference sequence). V dropped 5 bases and J dropped 5; count of bases not matched to a gene: 9.

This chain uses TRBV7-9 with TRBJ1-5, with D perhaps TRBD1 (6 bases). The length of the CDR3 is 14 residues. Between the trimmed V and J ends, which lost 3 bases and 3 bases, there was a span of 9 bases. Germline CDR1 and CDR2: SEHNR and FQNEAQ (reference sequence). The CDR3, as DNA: TGTGCCAGCAGCTTTGGACAGAACAATCAGCCCCAGCATTTT. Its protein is CASSFGQNNQPQHF.

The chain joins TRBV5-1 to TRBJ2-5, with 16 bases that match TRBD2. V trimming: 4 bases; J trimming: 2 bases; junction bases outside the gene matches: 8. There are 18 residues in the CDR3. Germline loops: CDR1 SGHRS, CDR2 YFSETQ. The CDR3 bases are TGCGCCAGCAGCCCCCTAGGGACTAGCGGGAGGGATCAAGAGACCCAGTACTTC. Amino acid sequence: CASSPLGTSGRDQETQYF.

CDR3 DNA: TGTGCCAGCAGTTTACAGGGGGCTCAGCCCCAGCATTTT. Translation gives CASSLQGAQPQHF. The chain recombines TRBV28 with TRBJ1-5, with TRBD1 matching over 8 bases. V gave up 2 bases and J gave up 6 bases; unmatched junction bases: 0. Germline assignment: CDR1 MDHEN and CDR2 SYDVKM. The CDR3 is made up of 13 amino acids.

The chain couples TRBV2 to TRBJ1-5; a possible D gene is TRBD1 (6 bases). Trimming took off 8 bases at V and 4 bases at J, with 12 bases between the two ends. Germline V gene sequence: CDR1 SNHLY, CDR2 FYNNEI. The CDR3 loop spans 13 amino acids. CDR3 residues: CASSQQGNQPQHF. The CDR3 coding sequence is TGTGCCAGCTCCCAACAGGGAAATCAGCCCCAGCATTTT. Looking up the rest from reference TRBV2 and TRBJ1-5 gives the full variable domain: EPEVTQTPSHQVTQMGQEVILRCVPISNHLYFYWYRQILGQKVEFLVSFYNNEISEKSEIFDDQFSVERPDGSNFTLKIRSTKLEDSAMYFCASSQQGNQPQHFGDGTRLSIL.

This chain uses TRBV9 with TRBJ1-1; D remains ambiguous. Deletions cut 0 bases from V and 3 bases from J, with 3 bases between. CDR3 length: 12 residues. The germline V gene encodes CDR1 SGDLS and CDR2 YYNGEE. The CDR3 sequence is CASSVADTEAFF. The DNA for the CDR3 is TGTGCCAGCAGCGTAGCGGACACTGAAGCTTTCTTT.

CDR3 nucleotides: TGTGCCAGCAGTTCCGGGACAGGGCTGGGAGATACGCAGTATTTT. Residues: CASSSGTGLGDTQYF. The chain joins TRBV7-2 to TRBJ2-3, with 9 bases fitting TRBD1. The CDR3 has 15 amino acids. In germline, CDR1 is SGHTA, CDR2 FQGNSA. The V and J ends lost 6 bases and 5 bases, in that order; junction bases with no gene match: 9.

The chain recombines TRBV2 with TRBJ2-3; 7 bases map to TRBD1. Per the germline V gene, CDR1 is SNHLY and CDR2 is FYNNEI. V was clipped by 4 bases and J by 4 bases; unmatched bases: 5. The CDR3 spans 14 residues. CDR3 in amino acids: CASSGQGFADTQYF. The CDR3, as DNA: TGTGCCAGCAGTGGACAGGGATTCGCAGATACGCAGTATTTT.

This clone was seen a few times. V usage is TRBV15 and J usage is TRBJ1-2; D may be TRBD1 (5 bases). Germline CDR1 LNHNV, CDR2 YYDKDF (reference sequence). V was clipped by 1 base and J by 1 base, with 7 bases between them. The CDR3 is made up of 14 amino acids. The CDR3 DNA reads TGTGCCACCAGCAGAGGACAGCTTAACTATGGCTACACCTTC. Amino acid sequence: CATSRGQLNYGYTF.

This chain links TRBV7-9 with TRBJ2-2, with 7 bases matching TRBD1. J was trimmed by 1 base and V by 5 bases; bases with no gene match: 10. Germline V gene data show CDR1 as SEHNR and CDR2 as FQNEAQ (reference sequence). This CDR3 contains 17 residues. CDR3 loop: CASSVKPGTENTGELFF. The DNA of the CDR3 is TGTGCCAGCAGCGTTAAACCCGGGACAGAGAACACCGGGGAGCTGTTTTTT.

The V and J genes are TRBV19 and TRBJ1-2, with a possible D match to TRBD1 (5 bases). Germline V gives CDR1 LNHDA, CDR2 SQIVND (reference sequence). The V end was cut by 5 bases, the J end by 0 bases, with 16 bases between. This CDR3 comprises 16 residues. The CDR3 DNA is TGTGCCAGTAGTTTCCCGGACATGATGGCTAACTATGGCTACACCTTC. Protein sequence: CASSFPDMMANYGYTF.

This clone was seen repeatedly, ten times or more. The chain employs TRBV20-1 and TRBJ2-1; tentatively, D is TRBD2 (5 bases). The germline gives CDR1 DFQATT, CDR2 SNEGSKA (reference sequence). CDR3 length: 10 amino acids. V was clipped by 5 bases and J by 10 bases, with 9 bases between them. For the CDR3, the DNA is TGCAGTGCTCGACTACTAGAGCAGTTCTTC. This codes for CSARLLEQFF.

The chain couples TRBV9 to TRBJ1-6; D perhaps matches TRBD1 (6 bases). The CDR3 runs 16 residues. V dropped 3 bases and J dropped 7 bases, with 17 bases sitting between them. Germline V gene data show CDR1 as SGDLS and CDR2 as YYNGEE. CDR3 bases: TGTGCCAGCAGCGCCTGGGGACACCGGGGCAATTCACCCCTCCACTTT. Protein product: CASSAWGHRGNSPLHF.